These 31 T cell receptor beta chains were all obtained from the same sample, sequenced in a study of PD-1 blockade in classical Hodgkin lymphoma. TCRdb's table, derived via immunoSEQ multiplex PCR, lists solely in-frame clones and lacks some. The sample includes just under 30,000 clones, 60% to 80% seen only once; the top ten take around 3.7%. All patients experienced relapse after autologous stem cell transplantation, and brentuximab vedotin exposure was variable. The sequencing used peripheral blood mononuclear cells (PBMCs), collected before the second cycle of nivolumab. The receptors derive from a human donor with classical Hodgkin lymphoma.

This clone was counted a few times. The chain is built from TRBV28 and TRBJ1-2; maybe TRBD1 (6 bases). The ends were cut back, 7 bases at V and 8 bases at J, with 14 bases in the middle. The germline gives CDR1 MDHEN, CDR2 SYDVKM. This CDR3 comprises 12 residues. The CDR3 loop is CASTLRGQGYTF. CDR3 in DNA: TGTGCCAGCACCCTCCGAGGACAGGGCTACACCTTC.

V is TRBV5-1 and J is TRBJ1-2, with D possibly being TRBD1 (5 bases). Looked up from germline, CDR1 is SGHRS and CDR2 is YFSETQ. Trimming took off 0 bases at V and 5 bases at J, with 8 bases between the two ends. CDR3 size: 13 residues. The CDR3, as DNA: TGCGCCAGCAGCTTGGAGTCAGGGTATGGCTACACCTTC. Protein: CASSLESGYGYTF.

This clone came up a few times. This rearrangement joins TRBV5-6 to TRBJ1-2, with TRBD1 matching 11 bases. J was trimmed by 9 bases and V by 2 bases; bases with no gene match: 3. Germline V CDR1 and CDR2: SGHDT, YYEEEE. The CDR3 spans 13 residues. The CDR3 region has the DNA TGTGCCAGCAGCTTAGGACAGGGGGCTCGCTACACCTTC. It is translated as CASSLGQGARYTF.

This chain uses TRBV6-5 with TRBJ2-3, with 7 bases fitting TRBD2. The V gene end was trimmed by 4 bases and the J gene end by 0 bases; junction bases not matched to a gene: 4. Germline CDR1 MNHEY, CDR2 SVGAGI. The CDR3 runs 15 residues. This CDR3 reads CASSSYSGSTDTQYF. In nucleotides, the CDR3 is TGTGCCAGCAGTTCCTATAGCGGGAGCACAGATACGCAGTATTTT.

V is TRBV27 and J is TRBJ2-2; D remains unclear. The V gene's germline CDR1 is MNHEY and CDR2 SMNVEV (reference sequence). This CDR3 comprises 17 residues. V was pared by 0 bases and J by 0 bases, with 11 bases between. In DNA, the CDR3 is TGTGCCAGCAGTTTATCGATACAGATCGCGAACACCGGGGAGCTGTTTTTT. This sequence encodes CASSLSIQIANTGELFF.

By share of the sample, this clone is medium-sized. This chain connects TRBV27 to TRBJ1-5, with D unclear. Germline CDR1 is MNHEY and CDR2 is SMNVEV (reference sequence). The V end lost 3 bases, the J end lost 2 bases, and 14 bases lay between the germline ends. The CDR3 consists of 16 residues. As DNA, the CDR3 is TGTGCCAGCAGTTTGACGGGTCCTAAGGGCAATCAGCCCCAGCATTTT. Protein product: CASSLTGPKGNQPQHF.

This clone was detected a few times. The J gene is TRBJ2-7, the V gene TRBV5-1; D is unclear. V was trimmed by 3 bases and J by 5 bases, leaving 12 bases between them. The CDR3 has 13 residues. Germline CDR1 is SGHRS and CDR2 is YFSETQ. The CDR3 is CASSYLSAHEQYF. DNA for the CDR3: TGCGCCAGCAGCTACTTATCTGCCCACGAGCAGTACTTC.

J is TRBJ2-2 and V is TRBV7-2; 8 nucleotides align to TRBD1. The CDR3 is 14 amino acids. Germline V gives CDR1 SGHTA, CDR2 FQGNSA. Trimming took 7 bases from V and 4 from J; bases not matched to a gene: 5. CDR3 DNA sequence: TGTGCCAGCACCAAGGGACAGGTCACCGGGGAGCTGTTTTTT. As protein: CASTKGQVTGELFF.

For the CDR3, the DNA is TGTGCCAGCAGCCCGAATAGCGGAAATCCCTACAATGAGCAGTTCTTC. Protein sequence: CASSPNSGNPYNEQFF. This chain links TRBV4-2 with TRBJ2-1, with TRBD2 as a possible D gene (6 bases). V lost 4 bases and J lost 2, with 15 bases in between. This CDR3 region has 16 residues. Looked up from germline, CDR1 is LGHNA and CDR2 is YNFKEQ.

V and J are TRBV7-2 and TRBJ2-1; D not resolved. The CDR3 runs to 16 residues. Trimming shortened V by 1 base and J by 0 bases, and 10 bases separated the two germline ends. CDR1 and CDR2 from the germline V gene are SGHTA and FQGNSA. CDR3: CASSLVSLNSYNEQFF. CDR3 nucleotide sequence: TGTGCCAGCAGCTTAGTGTCACTTAACTCCTACAATGAGCAGTTCTTC.

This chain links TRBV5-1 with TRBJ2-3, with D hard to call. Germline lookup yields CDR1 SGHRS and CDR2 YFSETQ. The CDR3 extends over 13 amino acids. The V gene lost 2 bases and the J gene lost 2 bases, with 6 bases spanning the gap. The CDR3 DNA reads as TGCGCCAGCAGCTTACAGATCACAGATACGCAGTATTTT. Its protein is CASSLQITDTQYF.

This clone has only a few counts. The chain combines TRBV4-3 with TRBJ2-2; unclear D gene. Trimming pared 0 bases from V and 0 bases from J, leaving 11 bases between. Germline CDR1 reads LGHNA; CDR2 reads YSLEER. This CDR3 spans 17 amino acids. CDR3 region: CASSQDWLISNTGELFF. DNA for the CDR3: TGCGCCAGCAGCCAAGATTGGCTAATATCGAACACCGGGGAGCTGTTTTTT.

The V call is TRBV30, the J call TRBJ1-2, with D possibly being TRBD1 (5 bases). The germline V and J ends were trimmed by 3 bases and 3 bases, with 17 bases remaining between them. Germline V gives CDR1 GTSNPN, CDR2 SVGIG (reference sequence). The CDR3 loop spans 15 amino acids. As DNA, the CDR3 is TGTGCCTGGAGCGGCGGGGCAGGGTCGTACTATGGCTACACCTTC. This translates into CAWSGGAGSYYGYTF.

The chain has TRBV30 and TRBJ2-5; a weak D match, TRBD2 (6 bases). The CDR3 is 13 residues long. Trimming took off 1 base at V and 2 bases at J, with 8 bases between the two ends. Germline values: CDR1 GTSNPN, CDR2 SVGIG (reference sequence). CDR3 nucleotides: TGTGCCTGGAGTGAAGGAGGGCAAGAGACCCAGTACTTC. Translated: CAWSEGGQETQYF.

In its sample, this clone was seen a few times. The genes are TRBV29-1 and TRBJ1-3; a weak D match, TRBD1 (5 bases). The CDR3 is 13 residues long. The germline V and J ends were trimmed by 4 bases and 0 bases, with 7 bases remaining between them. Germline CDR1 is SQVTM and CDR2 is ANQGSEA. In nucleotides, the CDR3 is TGCAGCGTTGTAAGGGGCTCTGGAAACACCATATATTTT. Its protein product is CSVVRGSGNTIYF.

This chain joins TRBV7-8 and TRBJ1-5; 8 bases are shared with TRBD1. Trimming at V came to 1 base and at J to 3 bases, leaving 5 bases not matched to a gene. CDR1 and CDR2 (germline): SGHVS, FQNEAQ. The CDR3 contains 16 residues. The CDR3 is CASSLETGGINQPQHF. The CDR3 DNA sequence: TGTGCCAGCAGCTTAGAAACAGGGGGAATCAATCAGCCCCAGCATTTT.

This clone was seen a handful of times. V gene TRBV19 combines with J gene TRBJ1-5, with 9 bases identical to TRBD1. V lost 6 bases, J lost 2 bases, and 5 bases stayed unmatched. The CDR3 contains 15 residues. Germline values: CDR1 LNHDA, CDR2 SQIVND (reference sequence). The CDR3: CASRGGQGGNQPQHF. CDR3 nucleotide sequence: TGTGCCAGTAGGGGGGGACAGGGCGGCAATCAGCCCCAGCATTTT.

The CDR3 bases are TGTGCCAGCAGTTCCAGCCGGGGAGCGGGGGAGACCCAGTACTTC. Protein: CASSSSRGAGETQYF. The chain combines TRBV11-2 with TRBJ2-5, with 7 bases aligning to TRBD2. Germline values: CDR1 SGHAT, CDR2 FQNNGV. The ends lost 6 bases at V and 5 bases at J; junction bases unmatched: 12. The CDR3 consists of 15 residues.

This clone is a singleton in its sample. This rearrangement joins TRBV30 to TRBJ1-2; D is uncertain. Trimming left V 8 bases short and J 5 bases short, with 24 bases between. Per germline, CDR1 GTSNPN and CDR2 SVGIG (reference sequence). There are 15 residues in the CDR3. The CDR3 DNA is TGTGCCGGAGAGCGCAGATTCCCATATCGGTATGGCTACACCTTC. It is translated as CAGERRFPYRYGYTF.

The CDR3 loop reads CASSLSPDRTDTQYF. CDR3 DNA: TGTGCCAGCAGCTTAAGCCCTGATCGCACAGATACGCAGTATTTT. This sequence joins TRBV7-2 and TRBJ2-3; D not resolved. CDR3 length equals 15 residues. Germline CDR1 SGHTA, CDR2 FQGNSA. The ends were cut back, 2 bases at V and 1 base at J, with 10 bases in the middle.

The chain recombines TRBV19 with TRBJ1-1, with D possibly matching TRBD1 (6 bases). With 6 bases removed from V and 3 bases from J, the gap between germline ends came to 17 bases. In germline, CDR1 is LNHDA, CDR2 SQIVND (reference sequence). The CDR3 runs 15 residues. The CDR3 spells CASSPWGGHHTEAFF. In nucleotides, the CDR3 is TGTGCCAGTAGCCCGTGGGGGGGGCATCACACTGAAGCTTTCTTT.

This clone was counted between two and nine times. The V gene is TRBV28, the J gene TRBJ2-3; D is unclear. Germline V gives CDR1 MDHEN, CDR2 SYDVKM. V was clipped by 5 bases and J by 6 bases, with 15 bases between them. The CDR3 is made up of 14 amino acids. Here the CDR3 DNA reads TGTGCCAGCAGTCTATACAGAATTGTGGATACGCAGTATTTT. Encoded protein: CASSLYRIVDTQYF.

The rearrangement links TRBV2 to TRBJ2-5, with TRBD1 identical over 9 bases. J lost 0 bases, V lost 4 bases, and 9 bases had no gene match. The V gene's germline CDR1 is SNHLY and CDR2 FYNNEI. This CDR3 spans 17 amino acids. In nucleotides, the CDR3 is TGTGCCAGCAGTGGGGACAGGGATTTCTCGTACCAAGAGACCCAGTACTTC. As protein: CASSGDRDFSYQETQYF.

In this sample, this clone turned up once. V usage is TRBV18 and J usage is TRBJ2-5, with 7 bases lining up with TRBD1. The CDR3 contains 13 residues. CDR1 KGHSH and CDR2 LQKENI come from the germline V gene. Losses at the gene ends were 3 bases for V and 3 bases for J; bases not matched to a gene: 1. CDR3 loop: CASSPTGKETQYF. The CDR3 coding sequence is TGTGCCAGCTCACCGACAGGGAAAGAGACCCAGTACTTC.

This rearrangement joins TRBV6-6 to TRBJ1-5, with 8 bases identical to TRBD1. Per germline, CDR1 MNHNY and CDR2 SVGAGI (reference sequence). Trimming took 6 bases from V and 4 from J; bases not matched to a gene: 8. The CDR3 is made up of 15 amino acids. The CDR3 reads CASRPGQGGNQPQHF. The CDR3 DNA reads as TGTGCCAGCAGGCCCGGACAGGGAGGAAATCAGCCCCAGCATTTT.

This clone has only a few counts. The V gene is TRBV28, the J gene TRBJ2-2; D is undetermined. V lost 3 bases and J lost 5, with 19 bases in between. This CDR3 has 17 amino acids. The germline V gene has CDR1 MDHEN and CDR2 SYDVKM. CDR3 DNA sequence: TGTGCCAGCAGTTTTCGAGGCTGGGCCCCTCAGACCGGGGAGCTGTTTTTT. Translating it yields CASSFRGWAPQTGELFF.

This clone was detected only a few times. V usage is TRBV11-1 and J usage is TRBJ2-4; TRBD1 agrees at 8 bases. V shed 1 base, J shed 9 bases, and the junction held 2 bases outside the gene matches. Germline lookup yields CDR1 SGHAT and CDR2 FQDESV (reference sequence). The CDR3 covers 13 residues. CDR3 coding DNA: TGTGCCAGCAGCTTAGGGACAGGGATCATTCAGTACTTC. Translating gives CASSLGTGIIQYF.

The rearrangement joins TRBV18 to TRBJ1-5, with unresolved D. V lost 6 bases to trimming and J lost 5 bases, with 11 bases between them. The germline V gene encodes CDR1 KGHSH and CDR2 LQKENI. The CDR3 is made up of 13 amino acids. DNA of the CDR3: TGTGCCAGCTCTCCGGGTTCCGATCAGCCCCAGCATTTT. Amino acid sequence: CASSPGSDQPQHF.

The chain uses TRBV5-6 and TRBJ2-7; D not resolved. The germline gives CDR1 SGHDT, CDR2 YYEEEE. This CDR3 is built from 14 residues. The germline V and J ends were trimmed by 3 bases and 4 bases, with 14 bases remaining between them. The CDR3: CASSSPPVRYEQYF. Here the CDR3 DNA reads TGTGCCAGCAGCTCCCCCCCCGTAAGGTACGAGCAGTACTTC. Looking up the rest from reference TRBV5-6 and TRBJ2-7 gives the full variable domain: DAGVTQSPTHLIKTRGQQVTLRCSPKSGHDTVSWYQQALGQGPQFIFQYYEEEERQRGNFPDRFSGHQFPNYSSELNVNALLLGDSALYLCASSSPPVRYEQYFGPGTRLTVT.

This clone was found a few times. For the CDR3, the DNA is TGCGCCAGCAGTCGGACAGGGACTGGGAGCTACACCTTC. This codes for CASSRTGTGSYTF. The rearrangement links TRBV5-1 to TRBJ1-2, with TRBD1 identical over 8 bases. The V and J ends lost 5 bases and 9 bases, in that order; junction bases with no gene match: 9. Germline V gene sequence: CDR1 SGHRS, CDR2 YFSETQ. This CDR3 has 13 residues.

CDR3: CAWGGAYEQYF. The CDR3 coding sequence is TGTGCCTGGGGGGGGGCCTACGAGCAGTACTTC. V gene TRBV30 combines with J gene TRBJ2-7, with 7 nucleotides matching TRBD2. This CDR3 is 11 amino acids long. Germline V lookup: CDR1 GTSNPN, CDR2 SVGIG (reference sequence). V shed 5 bases, J shed 2 bases, and the junction held 0 bases outside the gene matches.